This T cell receptor (beta chain) was retrieved from a study of OX40 agonist ivuxolimab in advanced cancers. Study context: Patients were treated with intravenous ivuxolimab, dosed at 0.01 to 10 mg/kg and infused every 2 weeks.

The CDR3 length is 15 residues. Germline-derived CDR1 and CDR2 are SQVTM and ANQGSEA. Deletions cut 5 bases from V and 4 bases from J, with 18 bases between. Study outcomes and limitations: Also present in some nonresponders was a low level of normalized T-cell clonal expansion. Clonal expansion was seen in CD4+ and CD8+ blood T cells by week 6 at 0.1 to 3.0 mg/kg.

Individuals having autoimmune disease history or systemic immunosuppression were not enrolled. Turning to this clone: Antigen unknown.

TCRdb's copy holds only in-frame clones and misses some; the assay was immunoSEQ multiplex PCR. Of approximately 20,000 clones listed, just over 85% are singletons. The specimen comprised CD4+ or CD8+ T cells sorted from blood, sampled in a trial of the OX40 agonist ivuxolimab. This sequence originates from an adult with an advanced solid tumor such as melanoma, head and neck, liver or kidney cancer. The V and J genes are TRBV29-1 and TRBJ1-5; D ambiguous. The CDR3 DNA follows: TGCAGCGTTAAGGAAGGACCTCAAGGGAATCAGCCCCAGCATTTT. Protein product: CSVKEGPQGNQPQHF.